Described below is a single T cell receptor beta chain sequence and its context. Antigen specificity is unknown. These data belong to a study of cytomegalovirus exposure and HLA in healthy donors. Whole-study results and caveats: Sequencing had likely introduced a cluster of highly shared sequence variants as an artifact. Most TCR sequences were rare, but some public TCRs occurred in many donors. Later analysis indicated greater clonal expansion among HLA-associated TCR beta chains than among equally common other chains.

A multiplex PCR was run with 60 Vbeta primers and 13 Jbeta primers. Libraries were prepared by immunoSEQ multiplex PCR; TCRdb keeps only in-frame clonotypes and omits some of them. The sample has about 140,000 clones, over 60% seen once. V was pared by 1 base and J by 5 bases, with 9 bases of the junction left unmatched. The CDR3 is made up of 16 amino acids. Per the germline V gene, CDR1 is SGHRS and CDR2 is YFSETQ. V usage is TRBV5-1 and J usage is TRBJ2-1, with 7 bases lining up with TRBD2. The TCR comes from a woman aged 25 to 39 in good health and CMV-seronegative. The sequenced sample was PBMCs. CDR3 in amino acids: CASSLSLGRGDNEQFF. CDR3 nucleotides: TGCGCCAGCAGCTTGTCCTTAGGGAGGGGAGACAATGAGCAGTTCTTC.